The clone carrying this TCR beta chain was counted a single time. Its specificity is not known. TCRdb keeps only in-frame clones here, not all; method: immunoSEQ multiplex PCR. The data hold about 66,000 clones, with approximately 97% observed a single time. The entry originates in a study of cytomegalovirus exposure and HLA in healthy donors. Study-wide background: In a later analysis, the approximately 110 validation repertoires were reported to have used the same platform as the approximately 690 first-cohort repertoires.

Whole-study findings and limits: The TCR clusters that emerged in the first cohort tended, a later analysis found, to co-occur in the approximately 130 validation repertoires.

The CDR3 covers 16 residues. V lost 0 bases, J lost 5 bases, and 16 bases lay in between. The germline CDR1 and CDR2 sequences are MNHEY and SMNVEV (reference sequence). While the first cohort had 700 or so subjects, the donors belonged to the separate validation cohort of more than 95 subjects. The sequencing input was PBMCs. The gene calls are TRBV27 and TRBJ2-5, with a weak D call TRBD1 (5 bases). This receptor was identified in a young woman in good health and CMV-seropositive. CDR3 sequence (DNA): TGTGCCAGCAGTTTATCCAGGATCCAGGGCCGGGAGACCCAGTACTTC. As protein: CASSLSRIQGRETQYF.